These 14 T cell receptor beta chains originate from one sample sequenced in a study of blood T cell repertoires in COVID-19. Profiling relied on immunoSEQ multiplex PCR, and the TCRdb table lists in-frame clones only, not all of them. Of 150,000 to 200,000 clones in the sample, around 83% were seen once. Sequencing was done on a sample of peripheral blood. Receptor source: a woman between 70 and 85 years old with COVID-19, enrolled during active disease.

This chain joins TRBV11-2 and TRBJ1-3; D is unresolved. This CDR3 has 13 residues. Germline CDR1 reads SGHAT; CDR2 reads FQNNGV. Trimming removed 1 base from V and 3 bases from J, with 4 bases in between. The CDR3 spells CASSLAGGNTIYF. In DNA, the CDR3 is TGTGCCAGCAGCTTAGCGGGTGGAAACACCATATATTTT.

V usage is TRBV30 and J usage is TRBJ1-6; 8 nucleotides line up with TRBD1. Trimming removed 3 bases from V and 8 bases from J; junction bases left unmatched: 9. Per germline, CDR1 GTSNPN and CDR2 SVGIG (reference sequence). The CDR3 runs to 15 residues. The CDR3 nucleotides are TGTGCCTGGAGAATCCGGACAGGGTGGGATTCACCCCTCCACTTT. Translating gives CAWRIRTGWDSPLHF.

The chain is built from TRBV9 and TRBJ2-3, with 9 bases lining up with TRBD2. V lost 4 bases to trimming and J lost 0 bases; unmatched junction nucleotides: 9. The CDR3 has 17 amino acids. CDR1 and CDR2 from the germline V gene are SGDLS and YYNGEE. The CDR3 region is CASSPYGTSGSTDTQYF. The CDR3 DNA reads TGTGCCAGCAGCCCATATGGCACTAGCGGGAGCACAGATACGCAGTATTTT. The full variable domain, its missing parts supplied by reference TRBV9 and TRBJ2-3, is DSGVTQTPKHLITATGQRVTLRCSPRSGDLSVYWYQQSLDQGLQFLIQYYNGEERAKGNILERFSAQQFPDLHSELNLSSLELGDSALYFCASSPYGTSGSTDTQYFGPGTRLTVL.

The rearrangement joins TRBV7-9 to TRBJ2-7; TRBD2 might be the D (7 bases). V lost 10 bases and J lost 7, with 20 bases in between. The CDR3 extends over 13 amino acids. Germline CDR1 and CDR2: SEHNR and FQNEAQ (reference sequence). CDR3 region: CATPGRGAVEQYF. CDR3 nucleotides: TGTGCCACACCCGGTCGGGGGGCGGTGGAGCAGTACTTC.

The chain links TRBV9 to TRBJ2-1; 9 bases match TRBD2. Germline values: CDR1 SGDLS, CDR2 YYNGEE. V trimming: 0 bases; J trimming: 3 bases; junction bases outside the gene matches: 4. The CDR3 loop spans 16 amino acids. The CDR3 DNA reads as TGTGCCAGCAGCGTAGAGACTAGCGGACTCTACAATGAGCAGTTCTTC. This gives the protein CASSVETSGLYNEQFF.

The chain recombines TRBV24-1 with TRBJ1-3; D uncertain. The germline gives CDR1 KGHDR, CDR2 SFDVKD. The CDR3 spans 16 residues. V was trimmed by 4 bases and J by 3 bases, leaving 15 bases between them. CDR3: CATSDSDRGVGNTIYF. The CDR3 nucleotides are TGTGCCACCAGTGACTCGGACCGGGGTGTTGGAAACACCATATATTTT.

CDR3 DNA sequence: TGTGCCAGCAGCCGACCTCGGGGGACTAGTTTAAATGAGCAGTTCTTC. This encodes CASSRPRGTSLNEQFF. This chain connects TRBV7-8 to TRBJ2-1; 8 bases match TRBD2. This CDR3 is 16 amino acids long. CDR1 is SGHVS, CDR2 FQNEAQ, per germline. Unmatched junction bases numbered 13, after V lost 5 bases and J lost 7 bases.

The gene calls are TRBV6-5 and TRBJ1-2; the match to TRBD1 covers 7 bases. The CDR3 runs 15 residues. The V gene end was trimmed by 2 bases and the J gene end by 3 bases; junction bases not matched to a gene: 6. Germline loops: CDR1 MNHEY, CDR2 SVGAGI. In nucleotides, the CDR3 is TGTGCCAGCAGTTACGACACAGGGGCAGACTATGGCTACACCTTC. Encoded protein: CASSYDTGADYGYTF.

This sequence joins TRBV9 and TRBJ1-6, with a possible D match to TRBD1 (5 bases). Trimming cost V 0 bases and J 12 bases, with 7 bases left between them. CDR3 length equals 12 residues. From germline, CDR1 is SGDLS and CDR2 YYNGEE. The CDR3 here is CASSVAGGPLHF. As DNA, the CDR3 is TGTGCCAGCAGCGTAGCGGGGGGACCCCTCCACTTT.

This clone has only a few counts. The chain couples TRBV9 to TRBJ2-5; 9 positions match TRBD2. CDR1 is SGDLS, CDR2 YYNGEE, per germline. V lost 3 bases to trimming and J lost 4 bases; unmatched junction nucleotides: 7. This CDR3 is built from 15 residues. CDR3 amino acids: CASSGGLAERETQYF. Written as DNA, the CDR3 is TGTGCCAGCAGCGGGGGACTAGCAGAGCGAGAGACCCAGTACTTC. Together with reference TRBV9 and TRBJ2-5, the CDR3 gives the full variable domain: DSGVTQTPKHLITATGQRVTLRCSPRSGDLSVYWYQQSLDQGLQFLIQYYNGEERAKGNILERFSAQQFPDLHSELNLSSLELGDSALYFCASSGGLAERETQYFGPGTRLLVL.

The chain combines TRBV19 with TRBJ1-3, with D perhaps matching TRBD1 (5 bases). CDR1 LNHDA and CDR2 SQIVND come from the germline V gene (reference sequence). CDR3 size: 14 residues. V was pared by 7 bases and J by 8 bases, with 18 bases between. The DNA for the CDR3 is TGTGCCAGTAAGAGCGGGGACCTCGGCGACACCATATATTTT. Encoded protein: CASKSGDLGDTIYF. Supplemented by reference TRBV19 and TRBJ1-3, the full variable domain reads DGGITQSPKYLFRKEGQNVTLSCEQNLNHDAMYWYRQDPGQGLRLIYYSQIVNDFQKGDIAEGYSVSREKKESFPLTVTSAQKNPTAFYLCASKSGDLGDTIYFGEGSWLTVV.

This chain uses TRBV5-5 with TRBJ2-3; D unclear. CDR1 is SGHKS, CDR2 YYEKEE, per germline (reference sequence). Trimming cost V 3 bases and J 5 bases, with 22 bases left between them. The CDR3 sequence is 17 residues long. Here the CDR3 reads CASSSFGSFLQGDTQYF. In nucleotides, the CDR3 is TGTGCCAGCAGCTCCTTCGGGTCCTTTCTACAAGGAGATACGCAGTATTTT.

The chain links TRBV2 to TRBJ2-5, with D perhaps TRBD2 (6 bases). The length of the CDR3 is 15 residues. V lost 4 bases to trimming and J lost 5 bases, with 17 bases between them. In germline, CDR1 is SNHLY, CDR2 FYNNEI. CDR3 in amino acids: CASSVSGGVSETQYF. For the CDR3, the DNA is TGTGCCAGCAGTGTATCCGGGGGTGTTTCGGAGACCCAGTACTTC.

The V call is TRBV7-3, the J call TRBJ2-2; D is possibly TRBD1 (6 bases). V lost 6 bases and J 3 bases, leaving 11 bases between the germline ends. Germline V CDR1 and CDR2: SGHTA, FQGTGA. There are 14 residues in the CDR3. In DNA, the CDR3 is TGTGCCAGCAGTCGCAGGGGTTACACCGGGGAGCTGTTTTTT. It codes for CASSRRGYTGELFF.